These T cell receptor beta chains were read from a single sample in a study of monozygotic twins with inflammatory bowel disease. Reanalyzing the 5' RACE reads, TCRdb keeps one entry per CDR3 protein, without DNA. Recorded for this sample: nearly 450,000 distinct CDR3 sequences. The sample was blood. These receptors originate from a human donor with ulcerative colitis or Crohn's disease, or a healthy co-twin of an affected twin (not recorded which). CDR3s include the opening cysteine and the closing phenylalanine or tryptophan.

>TRBJ1-1|TRBV5-5|14
CASSWRDQNTEAFF
>TRBJ2-7|TRBV29-1|12
CSALGLHVEQYF
>TRBJ2-1|TRBV2|15
CASSDGTPGGNEQFF
>TRBJ2-2|TRBV11-3|16
CASSSAGSSGTGELFF
>TRBJ1-1|TRBV12-3/TRBV12-4|16
CASSLAGRGLNTEAFF
>TRBJ1-1|TRBV28|14
CASRSLAMNTEAFF
>TRBJ1-6|TRBV7-2|16
CASSSNTIRPNSPLHF
>TRBJ1-6|TRBV3-1|13
CASSLRQNSPLHF
>TRBJ1-5|TRBV12-3/TRBV12-4|14
CASSRRYSNQPQHF
>TRBJ2-3|TRBV20-1|14
CSARNRGSTDTQYF
>TRBJ2-7|TRBV12-3/TRBV12-4|14
CASKVAGDSYEQYF
>TRBJ2-5|TRBV20-1|15
CSAKGLAGSQETQYF
>TRBJ1-3|TRBV18|15
CASSPPTLTAVTIYF
>TRBJ2-3|TRBV12-3/TRBV12-4|14
CATGGSGIMDTQYF
>TRBJ2-1|TRBV19|20
CASSIQSGTPHNANYNEQFF
>TRBJ2-3|TRBV10-3|15
CAICAGASRGDTQYF
>TRBJ1-5|TRBV30|13
CAWSVRGNQPQHF